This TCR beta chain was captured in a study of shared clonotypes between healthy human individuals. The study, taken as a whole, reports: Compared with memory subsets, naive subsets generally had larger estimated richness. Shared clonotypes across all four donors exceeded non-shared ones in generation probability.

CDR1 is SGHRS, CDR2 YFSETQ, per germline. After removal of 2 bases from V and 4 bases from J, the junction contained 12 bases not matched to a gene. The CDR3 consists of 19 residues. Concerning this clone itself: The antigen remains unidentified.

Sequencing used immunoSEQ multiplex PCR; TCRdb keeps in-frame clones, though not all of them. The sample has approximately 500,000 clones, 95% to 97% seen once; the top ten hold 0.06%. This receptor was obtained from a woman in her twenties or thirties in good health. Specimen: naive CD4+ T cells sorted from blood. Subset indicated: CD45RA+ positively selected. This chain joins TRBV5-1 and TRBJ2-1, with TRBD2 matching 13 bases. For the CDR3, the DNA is TGCGCCAGCAGCTTTTCGCGCAGGAGACTAGCGGGAGGTTACAATGAGCAGTTCTTC. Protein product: CASSFSRRRLAGGYNEQFF.